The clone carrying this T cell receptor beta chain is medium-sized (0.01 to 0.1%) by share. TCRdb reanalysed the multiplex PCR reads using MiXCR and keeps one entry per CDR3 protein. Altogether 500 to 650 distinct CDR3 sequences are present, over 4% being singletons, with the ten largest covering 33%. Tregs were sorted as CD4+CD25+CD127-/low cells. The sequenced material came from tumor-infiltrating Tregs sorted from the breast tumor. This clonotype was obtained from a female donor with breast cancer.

In DNA, the CDR3 is TGTGCCAGCAGTTTAGCTAGGCAGGCCTACACCTTC. This encodes CASSLARQAYTF. The chain has TRBV12-3 or TRBV12-4 and TRBJ1-2; D ambiguous. This CDR3 has 12 amino acids. The V end was cut by 0 bases, the J end by 10 bases, with 9 bases between.